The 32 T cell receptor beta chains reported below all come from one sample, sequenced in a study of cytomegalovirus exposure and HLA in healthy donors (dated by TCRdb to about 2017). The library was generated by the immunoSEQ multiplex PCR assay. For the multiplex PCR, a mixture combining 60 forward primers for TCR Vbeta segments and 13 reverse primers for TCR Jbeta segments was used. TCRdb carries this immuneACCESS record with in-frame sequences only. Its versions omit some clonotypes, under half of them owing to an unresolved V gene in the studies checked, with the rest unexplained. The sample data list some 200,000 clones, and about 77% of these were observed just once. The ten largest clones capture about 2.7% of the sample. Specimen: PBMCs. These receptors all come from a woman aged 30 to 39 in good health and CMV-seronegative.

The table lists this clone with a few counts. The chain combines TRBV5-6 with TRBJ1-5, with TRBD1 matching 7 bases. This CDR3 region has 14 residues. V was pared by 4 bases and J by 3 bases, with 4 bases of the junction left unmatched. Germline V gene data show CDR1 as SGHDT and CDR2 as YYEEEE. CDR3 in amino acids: CASSLGQTNQPQHF. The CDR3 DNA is TGTGCCAGCAGCCTGGGACAGACCAATCAGCCCCAGCATTTT.

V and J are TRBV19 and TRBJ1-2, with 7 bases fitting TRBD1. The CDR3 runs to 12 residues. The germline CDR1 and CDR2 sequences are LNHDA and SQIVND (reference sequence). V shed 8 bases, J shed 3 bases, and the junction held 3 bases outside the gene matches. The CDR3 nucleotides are TGTGCCAGTCTTGACAGGGACTATGGCTACACCTTC. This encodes CASLDRDYGYTF.

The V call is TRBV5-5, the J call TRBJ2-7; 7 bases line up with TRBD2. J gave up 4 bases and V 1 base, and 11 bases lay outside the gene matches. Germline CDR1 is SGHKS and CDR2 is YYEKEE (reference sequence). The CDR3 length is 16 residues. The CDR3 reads CASSLRAGLADYEQYF. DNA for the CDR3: TGTGCCAGCAGCTTGAGAGCGGGGCTAGCGGATTACGAGCAGTACTTC.

The CDR3, as DNA: TGCGCCAGCAGCCAATCGGGGGGTCCGTACAATGAGCAGTTCTTC. It is translated as CASSQSGGPYNEQFF. V usage is TRBV4-1 and J usage is TRBJ2-1, with 7 bases that match TRBD2. This CDR3 contains 15 residues. V dropped 2 bases and J dropped 4; count of bases not matched to a gene: 5. Germline V gene data show CDR1 as MGHRA and CDR2 as YSYEKL.

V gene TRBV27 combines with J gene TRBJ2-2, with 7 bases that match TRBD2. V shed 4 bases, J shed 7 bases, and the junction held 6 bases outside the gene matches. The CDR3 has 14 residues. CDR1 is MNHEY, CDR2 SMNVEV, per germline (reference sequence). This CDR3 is CASSWEGTGGELFF. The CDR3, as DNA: TGTGCCAGCAGTTGGGAGGGGACGGGCGGGGAGCTGTTTTTT.

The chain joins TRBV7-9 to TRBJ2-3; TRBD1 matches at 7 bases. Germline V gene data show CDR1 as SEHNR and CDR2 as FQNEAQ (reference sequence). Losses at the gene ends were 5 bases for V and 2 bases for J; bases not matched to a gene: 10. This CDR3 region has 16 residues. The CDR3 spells CASSPTGQPFTDTQYF. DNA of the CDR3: TGTGCCAGCAGCCCGACGGGACAGCCCTTCACAGATACGCAGTATTTT.

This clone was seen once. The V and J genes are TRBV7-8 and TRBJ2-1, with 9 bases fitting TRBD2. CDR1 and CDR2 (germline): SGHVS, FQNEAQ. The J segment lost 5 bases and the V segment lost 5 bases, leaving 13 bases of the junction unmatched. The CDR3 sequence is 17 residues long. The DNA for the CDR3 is TGTGCCAGCAGCCCACTACCGGGACTAGCCCAACACAATGAGCAGTTCTTC. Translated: CASSPLPGLAQHNEQFF.

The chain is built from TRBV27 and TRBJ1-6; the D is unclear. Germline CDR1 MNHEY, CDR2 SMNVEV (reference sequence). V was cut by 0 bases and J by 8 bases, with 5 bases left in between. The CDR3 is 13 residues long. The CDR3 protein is CASSLSDYSPLHF. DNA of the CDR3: TGTGCCAGCAGTTTATCGGACTATTCACCCCTCCACTTT.

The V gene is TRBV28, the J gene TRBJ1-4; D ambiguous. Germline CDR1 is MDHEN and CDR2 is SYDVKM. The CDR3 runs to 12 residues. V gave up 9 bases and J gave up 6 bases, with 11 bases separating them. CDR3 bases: TGTGCCAGTAGAAGGAGTGATGAAAAACTGTTTTTT. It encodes CASRRSDEKLFF.

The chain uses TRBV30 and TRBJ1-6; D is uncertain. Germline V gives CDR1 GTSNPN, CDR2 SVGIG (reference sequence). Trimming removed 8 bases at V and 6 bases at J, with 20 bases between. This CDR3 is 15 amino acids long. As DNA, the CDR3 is TGTGCCCGAAAAGTAAAGAGCCTTTTTAATTCACCCCTCCACTTT. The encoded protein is CARKVKSLFNSPLHF.

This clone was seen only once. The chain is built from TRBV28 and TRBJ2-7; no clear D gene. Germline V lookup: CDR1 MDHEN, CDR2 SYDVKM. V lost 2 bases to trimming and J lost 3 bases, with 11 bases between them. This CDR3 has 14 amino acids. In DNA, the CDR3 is TGTGCCAGCAGTTTAACTCGAAAGAGCTACGAGCAGTACTTC. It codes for CASSLTRKSYEQYF.

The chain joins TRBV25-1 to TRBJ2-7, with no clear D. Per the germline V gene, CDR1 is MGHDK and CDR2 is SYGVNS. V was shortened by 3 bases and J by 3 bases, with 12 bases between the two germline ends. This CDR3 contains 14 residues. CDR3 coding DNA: TGTGCCAGCAGTGACCCCTTTCTTAACTACGAGCAGTACTTC. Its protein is CASSDPFLNYEQYF.

CDR3: CASSVATERSEAFF. CDR3 in DNA: TGTGCCAGCAGCGTAGCTACGGAGCGGAGTGAAGCTTTCTTT. The rearrangement links TRBV9 to TRBJ1-1; no reliable D call. Trimming stripped 0 bases from V and 7 bases from J, with 13 bases between. CDR1 SGDLS and CDR2 YYNGEE come from the germline V gene. The CDR3 runs 14 residues. Looking up the rest from reference TRBV9 and TRBJ1-1 gives the full variable domain: DSGVTQTPKHLITATGQRVTLRCSPRSGDLSVYWYQQSLDQGLQFLIQYYNGEERAKGNILERFSAQQFPDLHSELNLSSLELGDSALYFCASSVATERSEAFFGQGTRLTVV.

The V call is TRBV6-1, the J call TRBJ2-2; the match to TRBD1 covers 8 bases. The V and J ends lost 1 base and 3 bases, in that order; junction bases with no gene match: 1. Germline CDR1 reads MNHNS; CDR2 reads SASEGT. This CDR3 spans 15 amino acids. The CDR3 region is CASSEETGDTGELFF. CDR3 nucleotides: TGTGCCAGCAGTGAAGAGACAGGGGACACCGGGGAGCTGTTTTTT.

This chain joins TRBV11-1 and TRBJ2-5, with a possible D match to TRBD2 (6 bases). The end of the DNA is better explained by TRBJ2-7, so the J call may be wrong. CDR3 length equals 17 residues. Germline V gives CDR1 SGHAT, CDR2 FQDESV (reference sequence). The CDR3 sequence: CASSLEGLGDFSYEQYF. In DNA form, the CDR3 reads TGTGCCAGCAGCTTAGAAGGTCTAGGGGACTTCTCCTACGAGCAGTACTTC.

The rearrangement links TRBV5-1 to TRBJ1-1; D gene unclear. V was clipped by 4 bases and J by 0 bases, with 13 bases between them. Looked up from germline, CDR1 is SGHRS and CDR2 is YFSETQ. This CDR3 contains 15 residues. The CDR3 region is CASSLSGSLNTEAFF. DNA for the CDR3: TGCGCCAGCAGCCTTTCGGGTAGCTTGAACACTGAAGCTTTCTTT.

The CDR3 region has the DNA TGTGCCAGCAGCCTGGAGCGGGGGGGCTATTACAATGAGCAGTTCTTC. Encoded protein: CASSLERGGYYNEQFF. The chain joins TRBV7-6 to TRBJ2-1; 10 nucleotides align to TRBD2. The V gene end was trimmed by 5 bases and the J gene end by 4 bases; junction bases not matched to a gene: 8. CDR3 size: 16 residues. Germline CDR1 and CDR2: SGHVS and FNYEAQ.

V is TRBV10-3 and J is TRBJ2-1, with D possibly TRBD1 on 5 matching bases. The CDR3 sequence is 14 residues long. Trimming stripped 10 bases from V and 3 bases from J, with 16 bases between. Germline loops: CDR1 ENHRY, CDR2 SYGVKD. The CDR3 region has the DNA TGTGCCACGCACGAAGGACAAAACTACAATGAGCAGTTCTTC. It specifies CATHEGQNYNEQFF.

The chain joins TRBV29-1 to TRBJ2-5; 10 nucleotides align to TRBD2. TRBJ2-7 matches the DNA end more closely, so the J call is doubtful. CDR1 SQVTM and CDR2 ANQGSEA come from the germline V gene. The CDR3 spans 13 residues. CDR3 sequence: CSARTSGSYEQYF. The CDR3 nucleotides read TGCAGCGCTAGGACTAGCGGTTCCTACGAGCAGTACTTC.

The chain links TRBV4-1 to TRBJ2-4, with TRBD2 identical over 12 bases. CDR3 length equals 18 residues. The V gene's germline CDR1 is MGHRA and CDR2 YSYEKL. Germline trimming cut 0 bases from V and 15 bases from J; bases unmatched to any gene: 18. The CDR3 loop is CASSQDRLAGDGWLFMYF. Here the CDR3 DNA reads TGCGCCAGCAGCCAAGATAGACTAGCGGGAGACGGGTGGTTGTTTATGTACTTC.

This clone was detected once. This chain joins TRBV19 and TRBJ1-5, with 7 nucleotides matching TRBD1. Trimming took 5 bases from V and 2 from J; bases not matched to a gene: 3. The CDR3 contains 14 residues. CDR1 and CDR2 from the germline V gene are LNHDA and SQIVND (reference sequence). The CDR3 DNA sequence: TGTGCCAGTAGTTTCACAGGGGGCAATCAGCCCCAGCATTTT. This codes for CASSFTGGNQPQHF.

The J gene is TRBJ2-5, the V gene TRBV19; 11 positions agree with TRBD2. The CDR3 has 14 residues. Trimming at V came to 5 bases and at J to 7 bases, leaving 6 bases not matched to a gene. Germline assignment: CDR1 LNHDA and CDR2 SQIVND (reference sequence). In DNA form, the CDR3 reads TGTGCCAGTAGTCCTGGGACTAGCGGTAGGACCCAGTACTTC. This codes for CASSPGTSGRTQYF.

CDR3 bases: TGCGCCAGCAGCCCCTCTAGCGGGAGCTACAATGAGCAGTTCTTC. Its translation is CASSPSSGSYNEQFF. This chain joins TRBV5-1 and TRBJ2-1; 10 bases fit TRBD2. The length of the CDR3 is 15 residues. Germline V gene lookup returns CDR1 SGHRS and CDR2 YFSETQ. V shed 4 bases, J shed 3 bases, and the junction held 4 bases outside the gene matches.

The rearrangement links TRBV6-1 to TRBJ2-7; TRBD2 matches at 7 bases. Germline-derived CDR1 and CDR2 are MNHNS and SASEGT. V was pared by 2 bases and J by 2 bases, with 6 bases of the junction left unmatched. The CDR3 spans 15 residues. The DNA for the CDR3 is TGTGCCAGCAGTGAATGGGGGGGTTCTGCCTACGAGCAGTACTTC. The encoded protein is CASSEWGGSAYEQYF.

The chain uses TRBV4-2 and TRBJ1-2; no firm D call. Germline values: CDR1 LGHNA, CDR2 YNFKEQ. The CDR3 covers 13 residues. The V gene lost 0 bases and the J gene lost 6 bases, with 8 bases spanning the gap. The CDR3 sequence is CASSQDRNNGYTF. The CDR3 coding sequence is TGTGCCAGCAGCCAAGACAGAAACAATGGCTACACCTTC.

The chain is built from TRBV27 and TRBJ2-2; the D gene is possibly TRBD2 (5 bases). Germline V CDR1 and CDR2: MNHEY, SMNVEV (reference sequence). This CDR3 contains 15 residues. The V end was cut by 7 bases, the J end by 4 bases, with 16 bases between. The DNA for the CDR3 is TGTGCCAGCAAGCTTGCGAGGGCCTTCACCGGGGAGCTGTTTTTT. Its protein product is CASKLARAFTGELFF.

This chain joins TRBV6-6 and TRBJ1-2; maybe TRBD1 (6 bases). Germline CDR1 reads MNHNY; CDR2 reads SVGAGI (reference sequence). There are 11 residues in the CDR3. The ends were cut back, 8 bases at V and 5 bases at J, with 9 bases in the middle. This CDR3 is CASYRGYGYTF. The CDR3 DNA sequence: TGTGCCAGCTATAGGGGGTATGGCTACACCTTC.

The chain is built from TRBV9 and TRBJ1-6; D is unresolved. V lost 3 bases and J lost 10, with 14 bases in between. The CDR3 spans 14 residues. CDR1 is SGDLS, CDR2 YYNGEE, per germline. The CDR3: CASSAHHPGSPLHF. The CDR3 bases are TGTGCCAGCAGCGCCCACCACCCGGGGTCACCCCTCCACTTT.

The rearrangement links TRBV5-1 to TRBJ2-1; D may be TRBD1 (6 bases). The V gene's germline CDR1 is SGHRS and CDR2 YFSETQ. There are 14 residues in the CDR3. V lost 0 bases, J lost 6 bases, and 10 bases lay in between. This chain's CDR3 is CASSLVTGINEQFF. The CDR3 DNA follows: TGCGCCAGCAGCTTGGTTACAGGGATCAATGAGCAGTTCTTC. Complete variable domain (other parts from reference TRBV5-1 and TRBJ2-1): KAGVTQTPRYLIKTRGQQVTLSCSPISGHRSVSWYQQTPGQGLQFLFEYFSETQRNKGNFPGRFSGRQFSNSRSEMNVSTLELGDSALYLCASSLVTGINEQFFGPGTRLTVL.

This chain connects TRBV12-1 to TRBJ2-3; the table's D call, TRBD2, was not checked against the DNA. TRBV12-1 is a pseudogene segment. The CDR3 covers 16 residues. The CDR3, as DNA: TGTGCCAGCAGCTCCGTGGGTCTAGCGGGATCAGATACGCAGTATTTT. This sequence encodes CASSSVGLAGSDTQYF.

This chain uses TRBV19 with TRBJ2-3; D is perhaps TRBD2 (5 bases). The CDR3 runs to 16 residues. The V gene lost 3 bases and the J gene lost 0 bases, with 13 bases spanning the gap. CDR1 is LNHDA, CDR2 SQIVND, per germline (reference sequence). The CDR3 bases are TGTGCCAGTAGTATTTCTAGCCGGCGAAGCACAGATACGCAGTATTTT. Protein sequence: CASSISSRRSTDTQYF.

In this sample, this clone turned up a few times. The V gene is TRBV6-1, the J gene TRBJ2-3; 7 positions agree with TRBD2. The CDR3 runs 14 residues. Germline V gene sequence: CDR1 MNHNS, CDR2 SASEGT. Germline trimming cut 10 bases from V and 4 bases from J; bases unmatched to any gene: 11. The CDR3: CATRERDRADTQYF. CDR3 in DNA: TGTGCCACCAGAGAGCGGGATAGGGCAGATACGCAGTATTTT.